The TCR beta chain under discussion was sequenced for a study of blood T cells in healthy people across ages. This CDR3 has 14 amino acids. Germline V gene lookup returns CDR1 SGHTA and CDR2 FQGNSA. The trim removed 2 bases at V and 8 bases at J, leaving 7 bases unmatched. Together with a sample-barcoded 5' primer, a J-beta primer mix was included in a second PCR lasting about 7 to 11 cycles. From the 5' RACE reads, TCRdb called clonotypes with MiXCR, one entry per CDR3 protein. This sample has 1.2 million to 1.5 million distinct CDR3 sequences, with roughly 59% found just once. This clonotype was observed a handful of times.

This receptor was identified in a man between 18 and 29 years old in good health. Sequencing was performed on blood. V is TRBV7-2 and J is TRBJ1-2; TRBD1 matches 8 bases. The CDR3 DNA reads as TGTGCCAGCAGCTTACGGACAGGGACAGGAGGCTACACCTTC. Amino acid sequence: CASSLRTGTGGYTF. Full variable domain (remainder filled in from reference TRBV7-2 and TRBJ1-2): GAGVSQSPSNKVTEKGKDVELRCDPISGHTALYWYRQSLGQGLEFLIYFQGNSAPDKSGLPSDRFSAERTGGSVSTLTIQRTQQEDSAVYLCASSLRTGTGGYTFGSGTRLTVV.